This T cell receptor (beta chain) originates from a study of blood T cell repertoires in COVID-19. Study context: Recovered status applied to Cohort 3 donors who had two consecutive negative PCRs. It also applied to those with clearance or with symptom resolution.

The CDR3 has 14 amino acids. In germline, CDR1 is KGHSH, CDR2 LQKENI. Trimming removed 5 bases from V and 8 bases from J; junction bases left unmatched: 10. TCRdb's table, derived via immunoSEQ multiplex PCR, lists solely in-frame clones and lacks some. Altogether 120,000 to 150,000 clones are present, approximately 80% being singletons, with the ten largest covering 3% to 4.5%. Sequencing was done on a sample of PBMCs or T cells enriched from blood (not recorded which). V gene TRBV18 combines with J gene TRBJ1-2; TRBD1 agrees at 8 bases. The sequence came from a man between 45 and 60 years old in a cohort exposed to, infected with or recovered from COVID-19 (not recorded which). The CDR3: CASSAGQVGGGYTF. In DNA form, the CDR3 reads TGTGCCAGCTCAGCGGGACAGGTCGGAGGGGGCTACACCTTC.